This T cell receptor beta chain is drawn from a study of CD8 T cells in Susac syndrome. The RNA input was 0.5 to 1 ug, and it was reverse transcribed with random hexamers. TCR beta CDR3 was amplified by immunoSEQ multiplex PCR. This amplification extended across 54 Vbeta and 13 Jbeta segments. MiXCR, run by TCRdb on the immunoSEQ multiplex PCR reads, gives a single entry per CDR3 protein. The sample lists about 300,000 distinct CDR3 sequences, 65% to 90% occurring once. The CDR3 totals 15 residues. Germline CDR1 reads SNHLY; CDR2 reads FYNNEI. The trim removed 5 bases at V and 8 bases at J, leaving 8 bases unmatched. Sequencing targeted TCR beta in T cells from blood (CD8+ and CD4+). Those who served as multiple sclerosis controls were treatment-naive patients with stable or active relapsing-remitting disease.

The chain couples TRBV2 to TRBJ2-1; 11 bases fit TRBD2. The clonotype comes from a human donor with multiple sclerosis. Sequencing was performed on CD8+ T cells from PBMCs. The CDR3 region has the DNA TGTGCCAGCAGTCGGACTAGCGGGCTCGGCGATGAGCAGTTCTTC. It codes for CASSRTSGLGDEQFF. Looking up the rest from reference TRBV2 and TRBJ2-1 gives the full variable domain: EPEVTQTPSHQVTQMGQEVILRCVPISNHLYFYWYRQILGQKVEFLVSFYNNEISEKSEIFDDQFSVERPDGSNFTLKIRSTKLEDSAMYFCASSRTSGLGDEQFFGPGTRLTVL.